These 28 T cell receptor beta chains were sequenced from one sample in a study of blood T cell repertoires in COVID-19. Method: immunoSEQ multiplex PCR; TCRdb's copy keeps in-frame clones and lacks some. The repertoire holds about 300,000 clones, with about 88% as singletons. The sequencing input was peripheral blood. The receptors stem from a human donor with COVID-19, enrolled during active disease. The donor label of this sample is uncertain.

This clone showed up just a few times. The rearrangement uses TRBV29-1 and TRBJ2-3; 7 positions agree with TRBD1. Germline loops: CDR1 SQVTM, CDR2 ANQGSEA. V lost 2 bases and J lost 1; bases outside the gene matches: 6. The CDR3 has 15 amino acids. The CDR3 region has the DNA TGCAGCGTTGAAAGGGCTGGACAGGGCACAGATACGCAGTATTTT. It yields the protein CSVERAGQGTDTQYF.

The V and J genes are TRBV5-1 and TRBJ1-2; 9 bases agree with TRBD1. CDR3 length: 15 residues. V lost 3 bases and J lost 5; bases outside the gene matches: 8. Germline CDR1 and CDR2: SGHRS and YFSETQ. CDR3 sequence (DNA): TGCGCCAGCAGCTCAAGGGACAGGGATCGGTATGGCTACACCTTC. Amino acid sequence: CASSSRDRDRYGYTF.

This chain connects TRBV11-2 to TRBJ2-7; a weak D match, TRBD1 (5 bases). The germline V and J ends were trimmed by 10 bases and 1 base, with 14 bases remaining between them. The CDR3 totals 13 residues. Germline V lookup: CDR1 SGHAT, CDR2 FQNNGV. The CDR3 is CATRIGASYEQYF. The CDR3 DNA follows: TGTGCCACCAGAATAGGGGCTTCCTACGAGCAGTACTTC. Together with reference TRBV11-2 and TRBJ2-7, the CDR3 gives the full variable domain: EAGVAQSPRYKIIEKRQSVAFWCNPISGHATLYWYQQILGQGPKLLIQFQNNGVVDDSQLPKDRFSAERLKGVDSTLKIQPAKLEDSAVYLCATRIGASYEQYFGPGTRLTVT.

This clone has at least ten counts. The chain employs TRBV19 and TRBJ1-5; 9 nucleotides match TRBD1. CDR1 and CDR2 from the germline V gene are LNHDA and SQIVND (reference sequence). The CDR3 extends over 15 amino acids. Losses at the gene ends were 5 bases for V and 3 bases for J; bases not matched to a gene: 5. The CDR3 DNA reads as TGTGCCAGTAGTCGGGGACAGGGATACAATCAGCCCCAGCATTTT. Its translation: CASSRGQGYNQPQHF.

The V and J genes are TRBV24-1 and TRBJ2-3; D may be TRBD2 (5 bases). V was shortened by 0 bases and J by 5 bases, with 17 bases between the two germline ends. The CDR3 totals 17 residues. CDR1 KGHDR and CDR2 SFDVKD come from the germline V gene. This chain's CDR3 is CATSDLNTRYTGDTQYF. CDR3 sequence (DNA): TGTGCCACCAGTGATTTGAACACTAGATACACGGGAGATACGCAGTATTTT.

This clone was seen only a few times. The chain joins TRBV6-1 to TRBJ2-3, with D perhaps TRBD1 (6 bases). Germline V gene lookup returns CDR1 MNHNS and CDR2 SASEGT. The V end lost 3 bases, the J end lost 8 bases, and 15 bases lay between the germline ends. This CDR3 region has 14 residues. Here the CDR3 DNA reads TGTGCCAGCAGTGAGCAGGGGACCATCGGTACGCAGTATTTT. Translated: CASSEQGTIGTQYF.

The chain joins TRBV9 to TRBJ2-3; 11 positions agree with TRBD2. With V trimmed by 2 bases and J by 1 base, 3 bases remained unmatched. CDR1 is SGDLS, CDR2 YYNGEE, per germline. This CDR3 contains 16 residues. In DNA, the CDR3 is TGTGCCAGCAGCGTCCCACTAGCGGGAGGCACAGATACGCAGTATTTT. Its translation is CASSVPLAGGTDTQYF.

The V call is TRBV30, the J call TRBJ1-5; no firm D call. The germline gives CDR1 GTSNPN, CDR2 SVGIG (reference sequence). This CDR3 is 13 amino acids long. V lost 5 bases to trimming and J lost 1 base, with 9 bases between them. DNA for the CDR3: TGTGCCTGGGCCCCGGGGAGCAATCAGCCCCAGCATTTT. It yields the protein CAWAPGSNQPQHF. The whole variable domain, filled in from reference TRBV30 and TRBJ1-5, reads SQTIHQWPATLVQPVGSPLSLECTVEGTSNPNLYWYRQAAGRGLQLLFYSVGIGQISSEVPQNLSASRPQDRQFILSSKKLLLSDSGFYLCAWAPGSNQPQHFGDGTRLSIL.

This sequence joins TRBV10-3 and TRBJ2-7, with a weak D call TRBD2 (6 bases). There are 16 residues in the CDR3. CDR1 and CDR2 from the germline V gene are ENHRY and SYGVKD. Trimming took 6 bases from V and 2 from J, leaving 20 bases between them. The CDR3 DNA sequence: TGTGCCATCAGAAAAAAAGGGACTCCTACCGCCTACGAGCAGTACTTC. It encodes CAIRKKGTPTAYEQYF.

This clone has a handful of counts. CDR3 residues: CASSPRDREGDTQYF. DNA for the CDR3: TGTGCCAGCAGCCCTCGGGACAGGGAAGGAGATACGCAGTATTTT. The chain couples TRBV7-9 to TRBJ2-3; 9 bases are shared with TRBD1. The CDR3 consists of 15 residues. Germline-derived CDR1 and CDR2 are SEHNR and FQNEAQ (reference sequence). V lost 5 bases, J lost 5 bases, and 8 bases stayed unmatched.

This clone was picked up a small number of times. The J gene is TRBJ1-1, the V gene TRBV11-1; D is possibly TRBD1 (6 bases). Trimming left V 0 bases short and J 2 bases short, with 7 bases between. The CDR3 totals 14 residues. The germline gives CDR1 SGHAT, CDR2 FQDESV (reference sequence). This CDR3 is CASSLAGGNTEAFF. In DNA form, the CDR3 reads TGTGCCAGCAGCTTAGCAGGGGGTAACACTGAAGCTTTCTTT.

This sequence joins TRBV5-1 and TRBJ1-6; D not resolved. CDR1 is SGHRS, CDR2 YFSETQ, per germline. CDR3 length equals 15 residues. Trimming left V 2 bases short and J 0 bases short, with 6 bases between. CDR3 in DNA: TGCGCCAGCAGCTTCGGAGGCTCCTATAATTCACCCCTCCACTTT. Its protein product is CASSFGGSYNSPLHF. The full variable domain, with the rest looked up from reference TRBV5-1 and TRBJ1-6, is KAGVTQTPRYLIKTRGQQVTLSCSPISGHRSVSWYQQTPGQGLQFLFEYFSETQRNKGNFPGRFSGRQFSNSRSEMNVSTLELGDSALYLCASSFGGSYNSPLHFGNGTRLTVT.

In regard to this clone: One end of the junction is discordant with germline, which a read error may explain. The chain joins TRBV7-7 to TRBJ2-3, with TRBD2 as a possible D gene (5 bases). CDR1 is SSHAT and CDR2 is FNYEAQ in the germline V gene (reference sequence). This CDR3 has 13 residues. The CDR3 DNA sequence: TGTGCTAGCAGCCAATTGACTACGGGTACGCAGTATTTT. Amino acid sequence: CASSQLTTGTQYF. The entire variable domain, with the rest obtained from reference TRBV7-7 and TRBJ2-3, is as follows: GAGVSQSPRYKVTKRGQDVTLRCDPISSHATLYWYQQALGQGPEFLTYFNYEAQPDKSGLPSDRFSAERPEGSISTLTIQRTEQRDSAMYRCASSQLTTGTQYFGPGTRLTVL.

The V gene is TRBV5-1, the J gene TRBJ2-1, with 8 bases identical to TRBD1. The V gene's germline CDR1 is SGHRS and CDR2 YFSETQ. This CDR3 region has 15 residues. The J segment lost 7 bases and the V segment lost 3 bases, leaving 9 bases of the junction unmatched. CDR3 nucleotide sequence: TGCGCCAGCAGCTCAGCGACAGGGGAGGCAAATGAGCAGTTCTTC. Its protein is CASSSATGEANEQFF.

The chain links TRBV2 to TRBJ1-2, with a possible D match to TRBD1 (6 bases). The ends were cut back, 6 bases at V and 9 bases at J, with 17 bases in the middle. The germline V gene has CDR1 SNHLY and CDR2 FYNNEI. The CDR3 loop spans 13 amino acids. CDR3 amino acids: CASRAGTHLSYTF. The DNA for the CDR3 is TGTGCCAGCAGGGCCGGGACACACTTGAGCTACACCTTC.

CDR3 sequence: CASTLRTGGNSPLHF. The CDR3 DNA reads as TGTGCCAGTACCCTTCGGACAGGGGGAAATTCACCCCTCCACTTT. The chain links TRBV19 to TRBJ1-6; 10 bases align to TRBD1. This CDR3 region has 15 residues. The junction had 7 bases not matched to a gene; V was cut back by 7 bases and J by 7 bases. CDR1 is LNHDA, CDR2 SQIVND, per germline (reference sequence).

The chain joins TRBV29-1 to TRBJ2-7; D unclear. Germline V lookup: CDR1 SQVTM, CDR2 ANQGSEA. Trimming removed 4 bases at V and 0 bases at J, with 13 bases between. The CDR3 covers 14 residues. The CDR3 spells CSVVSGSTSYEQYF. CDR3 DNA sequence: TGCAGCGTTGTTTCCGGGTCCACCTCCTACGAGCAGTACTTC.

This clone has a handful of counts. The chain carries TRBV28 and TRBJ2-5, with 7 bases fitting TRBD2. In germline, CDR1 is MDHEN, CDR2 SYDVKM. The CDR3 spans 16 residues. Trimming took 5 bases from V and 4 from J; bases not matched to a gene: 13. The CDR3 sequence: CASSLGLLARGETQYF. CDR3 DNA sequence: TGTGCCAGCAGTCTGGGGTTACTAGCGCGAGGAGAGACCCAGTACTTC.

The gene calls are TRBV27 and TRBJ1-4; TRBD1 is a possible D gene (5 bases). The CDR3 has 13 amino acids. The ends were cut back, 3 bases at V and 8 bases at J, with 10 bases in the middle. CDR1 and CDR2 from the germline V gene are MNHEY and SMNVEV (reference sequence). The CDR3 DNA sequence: TGTGCCAGCAGTTTCGACAGACGGGAAAAACTGTTTTTT. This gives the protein CASSFDRREKLFF.

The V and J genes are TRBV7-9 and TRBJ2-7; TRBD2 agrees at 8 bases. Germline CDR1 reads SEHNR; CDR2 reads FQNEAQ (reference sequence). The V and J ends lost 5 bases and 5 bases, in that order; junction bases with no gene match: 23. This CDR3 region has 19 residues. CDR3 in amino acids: CASSTTGQAGREAPHEQYF. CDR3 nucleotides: TGTGCCAGCAGCACGACAGGACAAGCTGGGCGGGAGGCCCCCCACGAGCAGTACTTC. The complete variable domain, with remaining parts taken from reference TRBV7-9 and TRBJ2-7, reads DTGVSQNPRHKITKRGQNVTFRCDPISEHNRLYWYRQTLGQGPEFLTYFQNEAQLEKSRLLSDRFSAERPKGSFSTLEIQRTEQGDSAMYLCASSTTGQAGREAPHEQYFGPGTRLTVT.

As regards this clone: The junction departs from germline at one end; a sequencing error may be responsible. The CDR3 sequence is CASSESTTGDNVQFF. In nucleotides, the CDR3 is TGCGCCAGCAGTGAGTCGACGACAGGGGATAATGTGCAGTTCTTC. This chain connects TRBV10-1 to TRBJ2-1; 8 positions match TRBD1. CDR3 length: 15 amino acids. CDR1 and CDR2 (germline): WNHNN, SYGVQD (reference sequence).

The chain's CDR3 is CSASPGLAGGGTDTQYF. CDR3 nucleotides: TGCAGTGCTAGTCCAGGACTAGCGGGAGGTGGCACAGATACGCAGTATTTT. The J gene is TRBJ2-3, the V gene TRBV20-1; TRBD2 agrees at 14 bases. With 3 bases clipped from V and 1 base from J, the junction kept 6 bases outside the gene matches. The CDR3 is made up of 17 amino acids. Germline lookup yields CDR1 DFQATT and CDR2 SNEGSKA (reference sequence).

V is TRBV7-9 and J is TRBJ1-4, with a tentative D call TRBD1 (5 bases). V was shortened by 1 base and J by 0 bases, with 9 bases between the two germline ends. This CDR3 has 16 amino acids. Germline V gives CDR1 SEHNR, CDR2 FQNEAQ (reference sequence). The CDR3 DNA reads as TGTGCCAGCAGCTTAGGGCGCAGGGCAACTAATGAAAAACTGTTTTTT. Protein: CASSLGRRATNEKLFF.

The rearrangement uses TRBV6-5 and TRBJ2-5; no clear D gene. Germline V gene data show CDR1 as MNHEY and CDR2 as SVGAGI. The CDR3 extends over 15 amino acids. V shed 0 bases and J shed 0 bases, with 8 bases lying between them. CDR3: CASSYSNGYQETQYF. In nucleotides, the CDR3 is TGTGCCAGCAGTTACTCGAACGGTTACCAAGAGACCCAGTACTTC.

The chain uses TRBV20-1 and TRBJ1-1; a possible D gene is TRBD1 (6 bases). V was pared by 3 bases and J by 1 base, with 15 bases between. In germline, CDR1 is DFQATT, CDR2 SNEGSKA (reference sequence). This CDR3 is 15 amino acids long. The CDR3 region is CSASRDTRTNTEAFF. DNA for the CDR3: TGCAGTGCTAGTAGGGACACTCGGACGAACACTGAAGCTTTCTTT.

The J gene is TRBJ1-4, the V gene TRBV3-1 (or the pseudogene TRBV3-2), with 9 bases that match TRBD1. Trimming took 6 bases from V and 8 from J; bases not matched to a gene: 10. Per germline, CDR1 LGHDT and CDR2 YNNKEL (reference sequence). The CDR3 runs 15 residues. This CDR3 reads CASSLGTGQWEKLFF. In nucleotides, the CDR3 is TGTGCCAGCAGTCTAGGGACAGGGCAGTGGGAAAAACTGTTTTTT.

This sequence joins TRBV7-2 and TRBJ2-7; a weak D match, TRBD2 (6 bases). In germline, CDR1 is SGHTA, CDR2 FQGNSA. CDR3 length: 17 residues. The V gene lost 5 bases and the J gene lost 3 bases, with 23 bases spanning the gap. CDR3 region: CASSPTSGSGGYYEQYF. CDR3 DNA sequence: TGTGCCAGCAGCCCAACCTCAGGTAGCGGAGGATACTACGAGCAGTACTTC.

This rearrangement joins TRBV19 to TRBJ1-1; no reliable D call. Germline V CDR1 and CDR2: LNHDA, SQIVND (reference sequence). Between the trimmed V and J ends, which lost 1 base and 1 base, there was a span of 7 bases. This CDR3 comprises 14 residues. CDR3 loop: CASSIGYTNTEAFF. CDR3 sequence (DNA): TGTGCCAGTAGTATAGGGTACACGAACACTGAAGCTTTCTTT.